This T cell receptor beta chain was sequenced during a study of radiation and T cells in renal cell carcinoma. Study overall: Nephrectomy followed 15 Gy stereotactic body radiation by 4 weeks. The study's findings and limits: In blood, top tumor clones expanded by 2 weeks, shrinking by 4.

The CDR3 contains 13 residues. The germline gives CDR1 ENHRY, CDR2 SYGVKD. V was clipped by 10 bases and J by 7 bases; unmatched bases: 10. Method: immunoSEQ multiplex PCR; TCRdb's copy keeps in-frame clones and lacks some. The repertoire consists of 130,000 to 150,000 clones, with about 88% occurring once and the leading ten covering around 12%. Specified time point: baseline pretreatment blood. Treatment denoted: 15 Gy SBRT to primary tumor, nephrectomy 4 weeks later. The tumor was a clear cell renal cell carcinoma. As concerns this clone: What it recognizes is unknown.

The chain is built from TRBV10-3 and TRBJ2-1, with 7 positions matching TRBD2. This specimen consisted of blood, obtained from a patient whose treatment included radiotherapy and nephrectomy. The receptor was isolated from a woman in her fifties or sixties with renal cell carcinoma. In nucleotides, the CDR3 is TGTGCCACCCAATGGGGAGGGCCAAATGAGCAGTTCTTC. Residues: CATQWGGPNEQFF.